This T cell receptor beta chain was captured in a study of cytomegalovirus exposure and HLA in healthy donors. Trimming pared 7 bases from V and 8 bases from J, leaving 12 bases between. Germline V gene data show CDR1 as MNHEY and CDR2 as SVGAGI. The CDR3 runs 13 residues. Primers: 60 Vbeta forward and 13 Jbeta reverse. Assay used: immunoSEQ multiplex PCR; TCRdb lists only in-frame clones, some missing. Of approximately 130,000 clones in the sample, approximately 84% were seen once. This chain uses TRBV6-5 with TRBJ1-6; D gene ambiguous. This clonotype was sampled from a boy between 2 and 10 years old in good health and CMV-seronegative. Material: PBMCs. The CDR3 DNA is TGTGCCAGCAAGGCCCGCCGGGATTCACCCCTCCACTTT. The encoded protein is CASKARRDSPLHF.